This T cell receptor beta chain was sequenced during a study of blood T cells in healthy people across ages. A second PCR of roughly 7 to 11 cycles used a sample-barcoded 5' primer and a J-beta primer mix. A template-switch adaptor that had 12 random nucleotides put a tag on each cDNA molecule. TCRdb independently ran MiXCR on the 5' RACE reads; one entry per CDR3 protein. The sample has 730,000 or so distinct CDR3 sequences, approximately 39% seen once; the top ten hold roughly 19%. Donation came from healthy Caucasian individuals in Russia who were aged roughly 6 to 95. The germline gives CDR1 ENHRY, CDR2 SYGVKD. Trimming took off 0 bases at V and 5 bases at J, with 10 bases between the two ends. CDR3 length: 15 amino acids.

This receptor was taken from an older woman in good health. Input material: blood. The chain employs TRBV10-3 and TRBJ1-4; maybe TRBD1 (5 bases). The CDR3 coding sequence is TGTGCCATCAGTGAGTCGGGGGGTATCAATGAAAAACTGTTTTTT. Amino acid sequence: CAISESGGINEKLFF.